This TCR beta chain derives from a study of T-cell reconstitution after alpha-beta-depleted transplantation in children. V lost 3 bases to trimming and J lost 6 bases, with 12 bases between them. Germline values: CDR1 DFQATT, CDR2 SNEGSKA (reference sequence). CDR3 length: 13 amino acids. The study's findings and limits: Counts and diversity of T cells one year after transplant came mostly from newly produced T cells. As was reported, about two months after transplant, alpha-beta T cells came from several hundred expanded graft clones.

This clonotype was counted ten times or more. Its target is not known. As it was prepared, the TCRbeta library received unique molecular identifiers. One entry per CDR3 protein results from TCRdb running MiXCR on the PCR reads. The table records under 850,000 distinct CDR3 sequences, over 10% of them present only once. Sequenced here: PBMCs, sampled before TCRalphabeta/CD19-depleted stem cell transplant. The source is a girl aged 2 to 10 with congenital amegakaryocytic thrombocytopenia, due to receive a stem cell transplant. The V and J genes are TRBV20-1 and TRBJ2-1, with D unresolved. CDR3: CSASGLVGNEQFF. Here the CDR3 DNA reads TGCAGTGCTAGCGGCTTAGTGGGCAATGAGCAGTTCTTC.